The 26 T cell receptor beta chains below were found in one sample sequenced in a study of radiation and T cells in renal cell carcinoma. Assay used: immunoSEQ multiplex PCR; TCRdb lists only in-frame clones, some missing. The sample consists of more than 10,000 clones, less than 75% of them appearing once. Treatment specified: treatment-naive control, cytoreductive nephrectomy. Material: tumor tissue, obtained from a patient whose treatment was nephrectomy without radiotherapy. These receptors all come from a woman at least 80 years old with renal cell carcinoma.

The V gene is TRBV9, the J gene TRBJ2-5, with no clear D. CDR1 is SGDLS, CDR2 YYNGEE, per germline. The ends were cut back, 3 bases at V and 0 bases at J, with 12 bases in the middle. The length of the CDR3 is 15 residues. The DNA for the CDR3 is TGTGCCAGCAGCGCCCGGACCGGGTACCAAGAGACCCAGTACTTC. As protein: CASSARTGYQETQYF.

The genes are TRBV18 and TRBJ2-5; 7 bases map to TRBD1. The germline CDR1 and CDR2 sequences are KGHSH and LQKENI. The CDR3 is made up of 15 amino acids. Germline trimming cut 0 bases from V and 2 bases from J; bases unmatched to any gene: 3. In DNA, the CDR3 is TGTGCCAGCTCACCACCAGGGGGCGGTCAAGAGACCCAGTACTTC. It codes for CASSPPGGGQETQYF.

The genes are TRBV7-8 and TRBJ1-2; no firm D call. The CDR3 is 14 residues long. CDR1 and CDR2 from the germline V gene are SGHVS and FQNEAQ. With 0 bases removed from V and 11 bases from J, the gap between germline ends came to 16 bases. The CDR3 DNA follows: TGTGCCAGCAGCTTAGCGCGGGAAGGCAGGTGGTACACCTTC. Its protein product is CASSLAREGRWYTF.

The chain uses TRBV9 and TRBJ1-2, with D perhaps TRBD1 (6 bases). Looked up from germline, CDR1 is SGDLS and CDR2 is YYNGEE. This CDR3 is 18 amino acids long. V gave up 3 bases and J gave up 5 bases, with 26 bases separating them. The CDR3 DNA reads as TGTGCCAGCAGCGCGCGAGGGGGGGGAGCGGAGCGAATATATGGCTACACCTTC. Its protein product is CASSARGGGAERIYGYTF. The variable domain in full, with the rest retrieved from reference TRBV9 and TRBJ1-2, is DSGVTQTPKHLITATGQRVTLRCSPRSGDLSVYWYQQSLDQGLQFLIQYYNGEERAKGNILERFSAQQFPDLHSELNLSSLELGDSALYFCASSARGGGAERIYGYTFGSGTRLTVV.

The J gene is TRBJ1-3, the V gene TRBV6-5; D call uncertain. V dropped 4 bases and J dropped 0 bases, with 4 bases sitting between them. Germline values: CDR1 MNHEY, CDR2 SVGAGI. This CDR3 comprises 13 residues. This CDR3 reads CASSSNSGNTIYF. The CDR3, as DNA: TGTGCCAGCAGTTCGAACTCTGGAAACACCATATATTTT.

The V call is TRBV6-6, the J call TRBJ2-7; a possible D gene is TRBD2 (5 bases). The V gene's germline CDR1 is MNHNY and CDR2 SVGAGI (reference sequence). This CDR3 has 12 residues. V was trimmed by 5 bases and J by 3 bases, leaving 8 bases between them. CDR3 region: CASSGSHYEQYV. In nucleotides, the CDR3 is TGTGCCAGCAGTGGGAGTCACTACGAGCAGTACGTC.

This clone was seen a single time. The V call is TRBV28, the J call TRBJ1-2, with D perhaps matching TRBD1 (5 bases). Trimming removed 6 bases at V and 1 base at J, with 18 bases between. CDR3 length: 16 amino acids. CDR1 MDHEN and CDR2 SYDVKM come from the germline V gene. Here the CDR3 reads CASSLVDSVLNYGYTF. In DNA form, the CDR3 reads TGTGCCAGCAGCCTAGTCGACAGCGTACTTAACTATGGCTACACCTTC.

This rearrangement joins TRBV18 to TRBJ2-2; tentatively, D is TRBD1 (5 bases). The V gene lost 3 bases and the J gene lost 3 bases, with 17 bases spanning the gap. The CDR3 contains 17 residues. Germline loops: CDR1 KGHSH, CDR2 LQKENI. CDR3 region: CASSPREGVYYTGELFF. In DNA, the CDR3 is TGTGCCAGCTCACCCCGAGAAGGGGTCTATTACACCGGGGAGCTGTTTTTT.

Comment on this clone: Distinct nucleotide sequences in the sample also encode this CDR3. The gene calls are TRBV25-1 and TRBJ1-2, with 7 bases matching TRBD1. V lost 4 bases, J lost 5 bases, and 7 bases stayed unmatched. The CDR3 covers 14 residues. Germline V gene lookup returns CDR1 MGHDK and CDR2 SYGVNS. The CDR3 DNA follows: TGTGCCAGCAGTGGAGGGGAGGGGGCTTATGGCTACACCTTC. This codes for CASSGGEGAYGYTF.

This clone has a handful of counts. This chain connects TRBV7-9 to TRBJ2-1; 9 positions match TRBD2. Germline values: CDR1 SEHNR, CDR2 FQNEAQ (reference sequence). V dropped 4 bases and J dropped 6; count of bases not matched to a gene: 4. The CDR3 contains 14 residues. In nucleotides, the CDR3 is TGTGCCAGCAGCTCGCCGGGACTAGCCAATGAGCAGTTCTTC. This gives the protein CASSSPGLANEQFF.

The chain has TRBV7-9 and TRBJ2-2, with TRBD2 matching over 7 bases. V was pared by 1 base and J by 6 bases, with 5 bases of the junction left unmatched. The CDR3 extends over 15 amino acids. Germline V gives CDR1 SEHNR, CDR2 FQNEAQ (reference sequence). CDR3 sequence: CASSLEAGWAGELFF. The CDR3 bases are TGTGCCAGCAGCTTAGAAGCGGGATGGGCCGGGGAGCTGTTTTTT.

The chain carries TRBV2 and TRBJ2-1; 7 nucleotides line up with TRBD1. CDR3 length equals 15 residues. Germline trimming cut 7 bases from V and 4 bases from J; bases unmatched to any gene: 10. CDR1 and CDR2 from the germline V gene are SNHLY and FYNNEI. CDR3 in DNA: TGTGCCAGCATTTCGACCGGGACAGAGTACAATGAGCAGTTCTTC. Translated: CASISTGTEYNEQFF.

The chain is built from TRBV13 and TRBJ2-3, with D uncertain. Deletions cut 6 bases from V and 2 bases from J, with 9 bases between. CDR1 PRHDT and CDR2 FYEKMQ come from the germline V gene (reference sequence). The CDR3 totals 13 residues. The chain's CDR3 is CASSPGPTDTQYF. The CDR3 DNA follows: TGTGCCAGCAGTCCTGGACCCACAGATACGCAGTATTTT.

V gene TRBV28 combines with J gene TRBJ2-3; the D gene is possibly TRBD2 (5 bases). CDR1 is MDHEN, CDR2 SYDVKM, per germline. V lost 7 bases and J lost 2, with 19 bases in between. This CDR3 is 16 amino acids long. CDR3 DNA: TGTGCCAGCACGGGGAGTGACCGTGGTTCCACAGATACGCAGTATTTT. Protein sequence: CASTGSDRGSTDTQYF.

The rearrangement links TRBV28 to TRBJ1-2, with D tentatively TRBD1 (5 bases). V dropped 5 bases and J dropped 4 bases, with 14 bases sitting between them. This CDR3 comprises 14 residues. Germline CDR1 MDHEN, CDR2 SYDVKM. The CDR3 loop is CASSAAGTVYGYTF. CDR3 in DNA: TGTGCCAGCAGTGCGGCCGGGACGGTCTATGGCTACACCTTC.

For the CDR3, the DNA is TGTGCCAGCAGCTTGTTTGCGAATGAGCAGTTCTTC. The encoded protein is CASSLFANEQFF. This sequence joins TRBV5-4 and TRBJ2-1; D unclear. Per germline, CDR1 SGHNT and CDR2 YYREEE (reference sequence). Trimming shortened V by 1 base and J by 7 bases, and 6 bases separated the two germline ends. The CDR3 is made up of 12 amino acids.

The chain combines TRBV4-1 with TRBJ2-2, with D uncertain. Trimming removed 2 bases at V and 4 bases at J, with 8 bases between. Germline V gives CDR1 MGHRA, CDR2 YSYEKL. The CDR3 runs 14 residues. The DNA for the CDR3 is TGCGCCAGCAGCCAACTCCAGGTCACCGGGGAGCTGTTTTTT. This codes for CASSQLQVTGELFF.

The chain recombines TRBV10-3 with TRBJ1-4; no clear D gene. Germline-derived CDR1 and CDR2 are ENHRY and SYGVKD. V gave up 1 base and J gave up 4 bases, with 13 bases separating them. The CDR3 extends over 16 amino acids. The chain's CDR3 is CAISEFSGSDNEKLFF. CDR3 coding DNA: TGTGCCATCAGTGAGTTTTCCGGGTCCGATAATGAAAAACTGTTTTTT.

The chain has TRBV19 and TRBJ1-2; D ambiguous. Trimming pared 3 bases from V and 2 bases from J, leaving 13 bases between. Germline assignment: CDR1 LNHDA and CDR2 SQIVND (reference sequence). The CDR3 runs to 15 residues. The CDR3 reads CASSMLAETNYGYTF. The DNA for the CDR3 is TGTGCCAGTAGTATGTTGGCCGAAACAAACTATGGCTACACCTTC.

The chain links TRBV6-5 to TRBJ1-1, with TRBD1 matching 7 bases. Germline lookup yields CDR1 MNHEY and CDR2 SVGAGI. V trimming: 6 bases; J trimming: 0 bases; junction bases outside the gene matches: 4. This CDR3 region has 14 residues. CDR3 region: CASSLQGLNTEAFF. Here the CDR3 DNA reads TGTGCCAGCAGCTTACAGGGGTTGAACACTGAAGCTTTCTTT.

The CDR3 nucleotides read TGCGCCAGCCGGAAGTCCACTGAAGCTTTCTTT. This gives the protein CASRKSTEAFF. V usage is TRBV5-1 and J usage is TRBJ1-1; no clear D. V gave up 7 bases and J gave up 4 bases, with 8 bases separating them. In germline, CDR1 is SGHRS, CDR2 YFSETQ. The CDR3 is made up of 11 amino acids.

The chain has TRBV2 and TRBJ2-1; no clear D. V lost 2 bases and J lost 1, with 9 bases in between. The CDR3 has 15 amino acids. The germline gives CDR1 SNHLY, CDR2 FYNNEI. The CDR3 spells CASSEFGISYNEQFF. CDR3 in DNA: TGTGCCAGCAGTGAATTTGGGATATCCTACAATGAGCAGTTCTTC.

This chain joins TRBV27 and TRBJ1-1; possible D gene TRBD1, 6 bases. Germline V CDR1 and CDR2: MNHEY, SMNVEV (reference sequence). The CDR3 is made up of 15 amino acids. V was trimmed by 1 base and J by 1 base, leaving 10 bases between them. This chain's CDR3 is CASSLWGGQNTEAFF. The CDR3 DNA sequence: TGTGCCAGCAGTTTATGGGGGGGACAGAACACTGAAGCTTTCTTT.

This clone appeared a few times. This chain links TRBV9 with TRBJ2-2, with TRBD2 identical over 8 bases. This CDR3 is built from 16 residues. CDR1 is SGDLS and CDR2 is YYNGEE in the germline V gene. V lost 0 bases to trimming and J lost 3 bases; unmatched junction nucleotides: 4. CDR3 coding DNA: TGTGCCAGCAGCGTAGTCGCGGGGGGCCACACCGGGGAGCTGTTTTTT. Translated: CASSVVAGGHTGELFF.

This clone came up once. This sequence joins TRBV5-1 and TRBJ1-3; D is unresolved. V was cut by 4 bases and J by 0 bases, with 17 bases left in between. Germline CDR1 and CDR2: SGHRS and YFSETQ. The CDR3 is 17 residues long. Here the CDR3 reads CASSVGSGRYSGNTIYF. CDR3 bases: TGCGCCAGCAGCGTAGGTTCAGGCAGATACTCTGGAAACACCATATATTTT.

The J gene is TRBJ2-1, the V gene TRBV18, with a possible D match to TRBD1 (6 bases). This CDR3 is 17 amino acids long. The V and J ends lost 7 bases and 4 bases respectively, with 23 bases between them. The germline V gene encodes CDR1 KGHSH and CDR2 LQKENI. CDR3 nucleotide sequence: TGTGCCAGCTACCAAGACTCCAACCCGAGGGGGTACAATGAGCAGTTCTTC. Protein sequence: CASYQDSNPRGYNEQFF.